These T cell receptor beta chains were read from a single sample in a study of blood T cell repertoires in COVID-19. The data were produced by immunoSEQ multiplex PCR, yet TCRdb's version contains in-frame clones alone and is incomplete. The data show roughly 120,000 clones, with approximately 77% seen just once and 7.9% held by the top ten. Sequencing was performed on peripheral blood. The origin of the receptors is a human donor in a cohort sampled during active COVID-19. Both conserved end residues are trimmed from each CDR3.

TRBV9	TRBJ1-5	ASSVRDRDRGINQPQH
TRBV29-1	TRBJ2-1	SVEDWGDEQF
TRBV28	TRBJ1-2	ASSFGDRAIGYT
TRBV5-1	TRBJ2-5	ASSFGTLDQETQY
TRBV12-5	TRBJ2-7	ASGYNSGRLTYEQY
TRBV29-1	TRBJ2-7	SVRAGGRYEQY
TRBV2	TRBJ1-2	ASRGGSFGYT
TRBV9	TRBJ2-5	ASSVSWDRGLQETQY
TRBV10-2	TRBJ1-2	ASSESPTGRYGYT
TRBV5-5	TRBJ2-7	ASSLAQIYEQY
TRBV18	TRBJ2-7	ASSPPRQGYEQY
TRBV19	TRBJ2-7	ASSAGSSYEQY
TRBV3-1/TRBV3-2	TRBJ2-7	ASSPADVGRAAYEQY
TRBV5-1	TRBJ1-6	ASMAGTGNNSPLH
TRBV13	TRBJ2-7	ASSPVVTSGGLFSYEQY
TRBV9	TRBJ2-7	ASSVGTSEQY
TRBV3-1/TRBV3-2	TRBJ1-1	ASSGESQGDTEAF
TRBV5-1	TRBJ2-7	ASSLEAGPYEQY
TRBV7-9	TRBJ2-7	ASSLAAGTGYEQY
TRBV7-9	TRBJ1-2	ASRATGAFT
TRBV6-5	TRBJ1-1	ASSQRTGDTEAF
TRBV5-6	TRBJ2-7	ASSFVGSQYEQY
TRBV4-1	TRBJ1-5	ASSHGQGNSNQPQH
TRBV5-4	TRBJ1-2	ASSLPAGGNGYT
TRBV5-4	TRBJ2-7	ASSAGGFDSYEQY
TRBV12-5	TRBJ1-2	ASAPTDNYGYT